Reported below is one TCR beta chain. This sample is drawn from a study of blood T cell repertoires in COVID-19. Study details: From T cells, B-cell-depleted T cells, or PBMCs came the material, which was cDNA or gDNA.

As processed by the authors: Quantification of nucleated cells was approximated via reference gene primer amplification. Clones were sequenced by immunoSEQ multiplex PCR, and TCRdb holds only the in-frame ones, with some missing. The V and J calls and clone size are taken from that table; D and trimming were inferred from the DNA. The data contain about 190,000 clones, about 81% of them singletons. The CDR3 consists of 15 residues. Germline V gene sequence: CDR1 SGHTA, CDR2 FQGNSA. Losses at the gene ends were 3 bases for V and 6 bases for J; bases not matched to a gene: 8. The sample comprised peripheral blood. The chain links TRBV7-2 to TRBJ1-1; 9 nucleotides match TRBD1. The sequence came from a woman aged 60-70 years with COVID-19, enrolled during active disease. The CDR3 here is CASSFETRDRAEAFF. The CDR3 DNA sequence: TGTGCCAGCAGCTTTGAGACTCGGGACAGGGCTGAAGCTTTCTTT.